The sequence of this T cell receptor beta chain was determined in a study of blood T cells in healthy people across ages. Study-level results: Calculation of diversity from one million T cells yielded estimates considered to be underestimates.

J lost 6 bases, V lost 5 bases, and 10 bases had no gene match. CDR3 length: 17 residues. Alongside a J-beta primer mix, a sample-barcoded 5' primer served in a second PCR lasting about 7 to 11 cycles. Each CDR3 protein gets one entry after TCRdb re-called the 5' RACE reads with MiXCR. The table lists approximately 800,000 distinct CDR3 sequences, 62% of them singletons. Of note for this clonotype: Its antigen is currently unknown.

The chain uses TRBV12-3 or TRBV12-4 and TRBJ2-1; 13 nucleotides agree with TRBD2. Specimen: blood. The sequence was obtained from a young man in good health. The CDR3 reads CASSPGLAGAPGNEQFF. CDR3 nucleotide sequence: TGTGCCAGCAGTCCAGGACTAGCGGGGGCCCCCGGCAATGAGCAGTTCTTC.